This paragraph covers one TCR beta chain sequence. Based on its abundance in the sample, this clonotype is medium-sized (0.01 to 0.1%). It lacks a known antigen. The sample holds no much larger clone one base away, and base qualities are not on file. This beta chain is an unintended read in a library built for alpha chains; its size means little. The library was built by means of 5' RACE. Data came from a NextSeq 500. To allow correction of PCR and sequencing errors, the TCR library protocol tagged every TCR cDNA molecule with a unique molecular identifier. Processing in the source paper ran as follows. TCR identification, UMI-based error correction and CDR3 extraction were all carried out with Decombinator tools. TCRs above a frequency of 2 per 1,000, corresponding to the top 1% of the tumor frequency distribution, were defined as expanded. Renyi diversity was computed with the R vegan package after each repertoire had been subsampled 100 times to 5,000 TCRs. CDR3 similarity networks were built from amino acid triplet string-kernel similarity, connecting CDR3s with pairwise similarity above 0.82. TCRdb redid the processing of the public reads, applying fastp at Q25 and MiXCR, and retained in-frame beta chains. Every distinct CDR3 protein forms one entry, paired with its most common genes and DNA. The V and J calls come from TCRdb's annotation, not from the publication. This sample is represented by roughly 13,000 distinct CDR3 sequences; about 3.9% of them were singletons. The ten top clones hold roughly 45% of the sample.

Taken from the germline V gene, the CDR1 and CDR2 loops are SGHTA and FQGNSA. The CDR3 starts with the cysteine, ends with the phenylalanine, and has 12 residues. CDR3 DNA is the only sequence kept; it has 36 bases, read in frame from the first base. The trim is 3 bases for V and 4 bases for J, with a gap of 7 bases between the germline ends. The sample's time point label is to be understood as: sample taken at primary tumor resection. For TCR sequencing, whole RNA was extracted from tumor and nontumor lung tissue, or from cryopreserved PBMC samples, and no cell sorting was done. Samples were obtained from about 75 patients with early-stage, untreated non-small cell lung cancer from the lung TRACERx cohort. Patients were selected for TCR sequencing only if sufficient RNA was available from at least two tumor regions. This sample is part of a study of spatial heterogeneity in lung cancer (dated by TCRdb to the late 2010s). The study in broad terms: Beta-chain transcripts were consistently detected in greater numbers than alpha-chain transcripts, which likely reflects a higher abundance of beta-chain transcripts. TCR alpha and beta repertoires were quantitatively compared across multiple tumor regions, matched nontumor lung and blood in non-small cell lung cancer. In the raw uncorrected reads, each unique combination of TCR and UMI appeared more than ten times on average. TCR repertoire features were related to nonsynonymous mutation counts determined by whole-exome sequencing of tumor tissue. Both alpha and beta chains were TCR-sequenced in samples taken at surgery, namely 220 tumor regions, more than 62 matched nontumor lung samples and a few dozen PBMC samples.

Summary of the overall study and its limitations: Additional single-cell paired TCR alpha and beta sequencing was considered necessary to confirm, at a functional level, the hypothesis that regional TCRs recognize regional mutations. Ubiquitous expanded tumor TCRs showed up in blood more often at tumor resection than at routine follow-up.

The chain links TRBV7-2 with TRBJ2-7; the D gene is unclear. This specimen consisted of PBMCs, obtained at surgery. The receptor was derived from a male donor with early-stage non-small cell lung cancer. The DNA reads TGTGCCAGCAGCTTCCACGGGTACGAGCAGTACTTC. Translated, this is CASSFHGYEQYF.